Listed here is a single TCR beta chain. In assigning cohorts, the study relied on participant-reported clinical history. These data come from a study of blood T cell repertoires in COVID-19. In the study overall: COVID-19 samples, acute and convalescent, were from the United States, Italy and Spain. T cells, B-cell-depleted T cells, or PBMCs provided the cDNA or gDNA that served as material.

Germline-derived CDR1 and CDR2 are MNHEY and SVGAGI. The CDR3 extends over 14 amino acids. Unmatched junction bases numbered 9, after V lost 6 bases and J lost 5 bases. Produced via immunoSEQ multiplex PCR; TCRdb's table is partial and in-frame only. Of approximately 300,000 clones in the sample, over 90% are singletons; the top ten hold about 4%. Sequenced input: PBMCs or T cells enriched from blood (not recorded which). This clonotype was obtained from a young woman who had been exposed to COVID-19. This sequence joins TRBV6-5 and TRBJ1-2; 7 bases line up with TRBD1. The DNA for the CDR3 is TGTGCCAGCAGGTTCCACAGGGGCGCATATGGCTACACCTTC. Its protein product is CASRFHRGAYGYTF.